This T cell receptor beta chain emerged from a study of blood T cell repertoires in COVID-19 (dated by TCRdb to the early 2020s). Broadly, across the study: The collaborator samples originated in the United States, Italy and Spain and spanned the acute and convalescent phases of COVID-19. Where available, HLA class I and class II types were taken from metadata supplied by the sample provider and were not determined by assay-based typing. Subjects who had been exposed to COVID-19, were actively infected with it, or had recovered from it provided the deeply sampled blood TCRbeta repertoires that made up the dataset. Samples came from the ongoing ImmuneRACE study (first 160 participants) plus 1,254 subjects from 6 global collaborators. The material from the prospective study consisted of cDNA or gDNA derived from T cells, B-cell-depleted T cells, or PBMCs. The repertoires were released in a freely available public database intended as a resource for research on the immune response to SARS-CoV-2. The sample metadata nearly always contained a de-identified subject ID, COVID-19 status, age in years and sex.

The investigation overall reported the following: The amount of clinical and demographic metadata varied by source and participant and was provided uncurated.

The collaborating institutions used their own protocols to collect whole blood in K2EDTA tubes. Collaborator samples were shipped for TCRbeta analysis as frozen whole blood, isolated PBMCs, or DNA extracted from either sample type. A single count supports this clone. Its specific antigen is unknown. Per-nucleotide qualities are absent, and no much larger clonotype sits a single base away. Compared with germline, V lacks 6 bases and J lacks 2 bases; bases without a gene match: 7. As encoded in the germline V gene, CDR1 is MRHNA while CDR2 is SNTAGT. Taken from cysteine to phenylalanine, the CDR3 has 15 residues. Only the CDR3 part of the read is kept: 45 bases, read in frame from the first base. The immunoSEQ Assay, a bias-controlled multiplex PCR, was used to amplify TCRbeta CDR3 regions from genomic DNA. On the authors' methods: The number of nucleated cells in each sample was estimated by amplification of reference gene primers within the assay. To quantify the absolute abundance of each unique TCRbeta CDR3 rearrangement, sequence reads were collapsed and filtered. For each sample, productive Simpson clonality was calculated by taking the square root of Simpson's diversity index across productive rearrangements. The clones in this table, taken by TCRdb from immuneACCESS, are in-frame only. Not every clone is retained; where verified, under half of the shortfall comes from an unresolved V gene, and the cause of the rest is unknown. That table gives V, J and clone size, and the DNA gave D and trimming. Across this sample there are tens of thousands of clones, with more than 75% seen only once. The ten largest account for 10% to 15% of the sample.

Specimen: peripheral blood. The clonotype comes from a human donor in a cohort sampled during active COVID-19. The receptor chain draws on TRBV6-4 and TRBJ2-3; the central 8 bases match TRBD1. The DNA is as follows: TGTGCCAGCAGCCGGACAGGGTGGGACACAGATACGCAGTATTTT. It encodes CASSRTGWDTDTQYF.